This T cell receptor (beta chain) is from a study of T cells in tuberculosis. Study overall: T cells were selected with CD1B tetramers loaded with glucose monomycolate. IGRA-negative adolescents, IGRA-positive adolescents with latent tuberculosis and adults with active tuberculosis formed this South African cohort. Study results and limitations: The TCR-beta difference was not significant; alpha differences partly reflected length.

Clones were read by immunoSEQ multiplex PCR, and TCRdb kept only the in-frame ones, dropping some. Of around 49,000 clones detected, about 95% appear once; the ten largest clones hold 1.4%. The CDR3 contains 15 residues. The ends lost 1 base at V and 7 bases at J; junction bases unmatched: 8. From germline, CDR1 is SGHDN and CDR2 FVKESK. Time point given: new active TB diagnosis, blood taken before or within 7 days of starting treatment. A word on this clone: What it binds is unknown.

V and J are TRBV14 and TRBJ2-5; the match to TRBD1 covers 8 bases. Sequences were derived from PBMCs, sampled at tuberculosis diagnosis. The receptor comes from an adult with tuberculosis. The CDR3 DNA is TGTGCCAGCAGCCAAGTCCGGACAGGGTATGGGACCCAGTACTTC. Its translation is CASSQVRTGYGTQYF. Using reference TRBV14 and TRBJ2-5 for the parts outside the CDR3, the full variable domain is EAGVTQFPSHSVIEKGQTVTLRCDPISGHDNLYWYRRVMGKEIKFLLHFVKESKQDESGMPNNRFLAERTGGTYSTLKVQPAELEDSGVYFCASSQVRTGYGTQYFGPGTRLLVL.